The 6 T cell receptor beta chains reported below all come from one sample, sequenced in a study of OX40 agonist ivuxolimab in advanced cancers. TCRdb keeps only in-frame clones here, not all; method: immunoSEQ multiplex PCR. The repertoire holds about 50,000 clones, about 88% seen once, with 45% to 70% in the top ten. The sample here was CD4+ or CD8+ T cells sorted from blood, taken in a trial of the OX40 agonist ivuxolimab. The receptors shown here come from an adult with an advanced solid tumor such as melanoma, head and neck, liver or kidney cancer.

The chain couples TRBV28 to TRBJ1-1; tentatively, D is TRBD1 (5 bases). CDR1 and CDR2 (germline): MDHEN, SYDVKM. V lost 5 bases and J lost 1, with 14 bases in between. This CDR3 comprises 15 residues. CDR3 region: CASSPRGSPNTEAFF. For the CDR3, the DNA is TGTGCCAGCAGTCCACGGGGGTCCCCGAACACTGAAGCTTTCTTT.

This chain joins TRBV4-2 and TRBJ2-7; 7 bases agree with TRBD1. Germline V gene sequence: CDR1 LGHNA, CDR2 YNFKEQ. Losses at the gene ends were 1 base for V and 4 bases for J; bases not matched to a gene: 7. This CDR3 has 15 amino acids. The CDR3 coding sequence is TGTGCCAGCAGCCAAGGGGTTGGGACAGCTTACGAGCAGTACTTC. Protein sequence: CASSQGVGTAYEQYF.

This chain links TRBV6-1 with TRBJ1-2; no firm D call. CDR1 MNHNS and CDR2 SASEGT come from the germline V gene. V was cut by 0 bases and J by 13 bases, with 12 bases left in between. CDR3 length: 12 residues. The CDR3 DNA reads as TGTGCCAGCAGTGAAGCTGGCGGTCAATCCACCTTC. It yields the protein CASSEAGGQSTF.

The J gene is TRBJ2-5, the V gene TRBV6-1, with 8 bases lining up with TRBD1. Per the germline V gene, CDR1 is MNHNS and CDR2 is SASEGT. Losses at the gene ends were 2 bases for V and 1 base for J; bases not matched to a gene: 3. The CDR3 has 15 residues. The CDR3 sequence: CASSEFTGGQETQYF. CDR3 sequence (DNA): TGTGCCAGCAGTGAATTTACAGGGGGCCAAGAGACCCAGTACTTC.

This clone appeared a single time. This chain connects TRBV7-8 to TRBJ2-5; D uncertain. CDR1 is SGHVS, CDR2 FQNEAQ, per germline. The CDR3 length is 16 residues. V was cut by 0 bases and J by 1 base, with 12 bases left in between. In DNA form, the CDR3 reads TGTGCCAGCAGCTTAGCGCTTGGGCGGACCCAAGAGACCCAGTACTTC. This sequence encodes CASSLALGRTQETQYF.

The J gene is TRBJ2-7, the V gene TRBV5-1; D remains unclear. This CDR3 comprises 15 residues. V was cut by 2 bases and J by 3 bases, with 15 bases left in between. The V gene's germline CDR1 is SGHRS and CDR2 YFSETQ. In nucleotides, the CDR3 is TGCGCCAGCAGCTTACGTGCCACCCCGGGCTACGAGCAGTACTTC. Translated, it gives CASSLRATPGYEQYF.